The clone carrying this T cell receptor beta chain came up many times. Its specificity is unknown. TCRdb passed the reads through MiXCR, listing each CDR3 protein once. This table has 200,000 to 250,000 distinct CDR3 sequences, roughly 23% appearing once. This sample was taken from a study of T cell repertoires in cytomegalovirus infection. For the study at large: Both a matching HLA type and CMV infection were indicated by public TCR beta signatures.

CDR3 length: 14 residues. V lost 4 bases and J lost 5; bases outside the gene matches: 6. Germline V CDR1 and CDR2: MDHEN, SYDVKM. Study findings and constraints: Predominance within the ex vivo response was attributable to HLA-C-restricted CMV-specific TCR beta clonotypes. Individuals carrying CMV plus the relevant HLA were identified by cumulative frequency of public TCR beta families.

The sequenced sample consisted of CD8+ T cells from PBMCs. The clonotype originates from a human donor in good health (CMV status not recorded). Some clones in this sample may be carry-over from other donors' samples. The chain joins TRBV28 to TRBJ2-7; 9 nucleotides line up with TRBD1. CDR3 sequence reads: CASSSSGTGHEQYF. Here the CDR3 DNA reads TGTGCCAGCAGTTCCTCAGGGACAGGGCACGAGCAGTACTTC.